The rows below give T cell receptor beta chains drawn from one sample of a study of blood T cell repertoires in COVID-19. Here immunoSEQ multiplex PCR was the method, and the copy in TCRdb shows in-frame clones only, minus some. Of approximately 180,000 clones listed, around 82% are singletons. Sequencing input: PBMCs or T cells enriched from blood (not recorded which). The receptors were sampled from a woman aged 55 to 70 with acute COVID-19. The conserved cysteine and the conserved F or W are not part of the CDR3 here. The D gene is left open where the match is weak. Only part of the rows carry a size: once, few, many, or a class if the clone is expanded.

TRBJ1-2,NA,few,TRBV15,ATSRPDSYYGYT
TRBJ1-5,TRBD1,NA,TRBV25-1,ASSESRGPWGNQPQH
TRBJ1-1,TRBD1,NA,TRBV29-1,SVTNRGRTEAF
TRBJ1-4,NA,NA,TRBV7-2,ASSLQGATNEKLF
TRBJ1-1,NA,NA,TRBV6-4,ASSEFFTEAF
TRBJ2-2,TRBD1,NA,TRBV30,AWKFGTGRTGELF
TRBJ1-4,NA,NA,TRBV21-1,ASSNGRTNEKLF
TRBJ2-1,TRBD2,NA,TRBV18,ASSRTNSGSPYNEQF
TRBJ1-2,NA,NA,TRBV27,ASSQRPGYGYT
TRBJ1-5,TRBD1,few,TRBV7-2,ASSLRQGANQPQH
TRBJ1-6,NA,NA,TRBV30,AWTGSPNSPLH
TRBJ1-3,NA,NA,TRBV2,ASSEQAGNTIY
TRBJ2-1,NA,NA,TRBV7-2,ASSLGENSYNEQF
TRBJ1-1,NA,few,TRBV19,ASRRDSGWGTEAF
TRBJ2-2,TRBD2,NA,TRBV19,ASSSGLAATGELF
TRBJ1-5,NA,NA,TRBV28,ASSPDSNQPQH
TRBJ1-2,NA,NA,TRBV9,ASSPQGRYYGYT
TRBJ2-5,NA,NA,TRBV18,ASSPRAASMETQY
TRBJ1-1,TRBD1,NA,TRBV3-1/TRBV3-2,ASSPSRDRGSSEAF
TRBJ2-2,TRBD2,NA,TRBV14,ASSQGLARGGELF
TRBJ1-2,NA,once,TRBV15,ATSVATEHGYT
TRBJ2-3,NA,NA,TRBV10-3,AISESQGTGTDTQY
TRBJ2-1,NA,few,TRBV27,ASSPRANEQF
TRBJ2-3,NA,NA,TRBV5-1,ASSLGRGSADTQY
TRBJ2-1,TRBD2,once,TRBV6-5,ASNGRGDAGGEQF
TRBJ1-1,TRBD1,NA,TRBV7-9,ASSFGTGKAEAF
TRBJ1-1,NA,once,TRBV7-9,ASSLGGSTEAF
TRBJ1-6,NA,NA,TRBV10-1,ASTGTRNSPLH
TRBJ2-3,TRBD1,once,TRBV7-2,ASSSNRGQIDTQY